A selection of T cell receptor beta chains follows, all from one sample in a study of T cells in Graves' hyperthyroidism and ophthalmopathy. TCRdb fed the multiplex PCR reads into MiXCR, producing one record per CDR3 protein. The table includes some 510,000 distinct CDR3 sequences, under 25% detected once. The material sequenced was blood. The receptor source for this set is a man between 18 and 35 years old with Graves' hyperthyroidism. Both conserved end residues are part of each CDR3.

v_call cdr3_aa
TRBV12-3/TRBV12-4 CASSRTGGGDVYGYTF
TRBV4-1 CASSLSGTGETEAFF
TRBV12-3/TRBV12-4 CASSLNPGTAYGYTF
TRBV11-2 CASSLDRDRGYAGELFF
TRBV20-1 CSASVSGYSTEAFF
TRBV24-1 CATSDLADRGPETQYF
TRBV19 CASSNNDRGETQYF
TRBV28 CASSLPEYQETQYF
TRBV11-2 CASAPNRGDGNTIYF
TRBV12-3/TRBV12-4 CASRYTGTGGNEQFF
TRBV28 CASSWGQTSNQPQHF
TRBV28 CASSSAHGQINYGYTF
TRBV6-2/TRBV6-3 CASSYPPEDKLYTGELFF
TRBV6-5 CASSYSPSTGELFF
TRBV29-1 CSVELESSYEQYF
TRBV6-2/TRBV6-3 CASRDRGRDGYTF
TRBV7-8 CASSLNKGLGYTF
TRBV12-3/TRBV12-4 CASSLRETQYF
TRBV19 CASSTGPYTEAFF
TRBV2 CASIRGHSLNTEAFF
TRBV6-5 CASSHLRGNTEAFF
TRBV12-3/TRBV12-4 CASSLIFGTGARTNTEAFF
TRBV9 CASSVVAGSQETQYF
TRBV10-3 CAIRGQGSYEQYF
TRBV12-3/TRBV12-4 CASSLSGRRYEQYF
TRBV30 CAWTGTGVAGELFF
TRBV30 CAWRRAYEQYF
TRBV19 CASSVGRVTMEAFF
TRBV10-2 CASSEKGPGTEAFF
TRBV6-1 CASSPVYGGGQQETRYF
TRBV11-2 CASSFLPSGQGFGEQYF
TRBV7-8 CASSLETGGETGELFF
TRBV9 CASSARQGMNTEAFF
TRBV12-3/TRBV12-4 CASRLTTGRGYEQYF
TRBV18 CASSPRGQGRKYEQYF
TRBV4-2 CASSQDRGGQETQYF
TRBV2 CASTPPTGNTGELFF
TRBV5-1 CASSLDNRRPGELFF
TRBV19 CASSPRTGQDEQYF
TRBV28 CASSLQVIQETQYF
TRBV20-1 CSALPTGNYGYTF
TRBV28 CASSTWDSSPRGNTEAFF
TRBV7-7 CASSLSSASSTSEQYF
TRBV27 CACSSVPGVGFTF
TRBV11-2 CASRSTQNTEAFF
TRBV5-6 CASSGQGVWQETQYF
TRBV9 CASSPGLAQYEQYF
TRBV11-2 CASSLPGSGETQYF
TRBV20-1 CSASPSGRPEQYF
TRBV28 CASSSSKGRVIPLHF
TRBV4-2 CASSQENPGQSWTEAFF
TRBV6-2/TRBV6-3 CASRAGTGGITGNQPQHF
TRBV7-9 CASRTAGFANTEAFF
TRBV2 CASSSQGSYGYTF
TRBV27 CASIIPGSPYEQYF